This TCR beta chain was captured by sequencing in a study of somatic mutations in cytotoxic T cells in rheumatoid arthritis. Study-level information: Flow sorting yielded some V beta antibody-stained T-cell populations at nearly 100% purity, among them V beta1+ cells sequenced for TCRB.

There are 15 residues in the CDR3. Trimming cost V 7 bases and J 5 bases; bases outside gene matches: 7. Germline V gene lookup returns CDR1 MNHNY and CDR2 SVGAGI (reference sequence). Study conclusions and caveats: Relative to age-matched healthy controls, rheumatoid arthritis patients did not differ significantly in CD8+ T-cell clonality. Rheumatoid arthritis patients showed CD8+ clonality increasing with age, unlike healthy controls.

TCRdb's copy holds only in-frame clones and misses some; the assay was immunoSEQ multiplex PCR. The sample has approximately 23,000 clones; 75% to 80% are singletons. With respect to this clone: Its cognate antigen is unknown.

Sequenced: CD8+ T cells sorted from blood. The origin of this receptor is an adult with rheumatoid arthritis. The V gene is TRBV6-6, the J gene TRBJ2-1, with TRBD2 matching over 11 bases. The DNA for the CDR3 is TGTGCCAGCAAACTGGGACTAGCGGTTAACAATGAGCAGTTCTTC. This gives the protein CASKLGLAVNNEQFF.